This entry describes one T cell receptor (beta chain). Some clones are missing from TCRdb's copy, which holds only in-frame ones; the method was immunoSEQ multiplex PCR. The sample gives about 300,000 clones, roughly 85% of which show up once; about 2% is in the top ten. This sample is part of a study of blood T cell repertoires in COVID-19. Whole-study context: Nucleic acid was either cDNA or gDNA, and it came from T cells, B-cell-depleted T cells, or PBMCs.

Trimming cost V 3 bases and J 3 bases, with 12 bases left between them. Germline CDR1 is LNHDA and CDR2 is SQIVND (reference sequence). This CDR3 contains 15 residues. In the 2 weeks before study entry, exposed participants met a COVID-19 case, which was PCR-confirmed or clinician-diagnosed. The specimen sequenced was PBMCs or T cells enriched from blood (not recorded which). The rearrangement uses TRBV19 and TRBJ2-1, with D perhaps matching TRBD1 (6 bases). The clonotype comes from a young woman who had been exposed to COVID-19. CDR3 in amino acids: CASSITSRGYNEQFF. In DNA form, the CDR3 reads TGTGCCAGTAGTATCACCTCCAGGGGCTACAATGAGCAGTTCTTC.